The 3 T cell receptor beta chains listed next were all sequenced from one sample in a study of T cell clonotyping in hematopoietic cell transplantation. Described time point: recipient sample about 28 days before transplant, after cytoreduction. Some clones are missing from TCRdb's copy, which holds only in-frame ones; the method was immunoSEQ multiplex PCR. Among fewer than 50,000 clones listed, just over 85% were seen once. The specimen was peripheral blood mononuclear cells, collected before stem cell transplant. These receptors all come from a man in his 60s with biphenotypic leukemia. Some clones in this sample may be carry-over from other donors' samples.

The rearrangement links TRBV4-2 to TRBJ1-5; 8 nucleotides line up with TRBD1. The CDR3 spans 16 residues. V was clipped by 0 bases and J by 5 bases; unmatched bases: 6. Germline V CDR1 and CDR2: LGHNA, YNFKEQ. As DNA, the CDR3 is TGTGCCAGCAGCCAAGATACCGGACAGGGCGATCAGCCCCAGCATTTT. Amino acids: CASSQDTGQGDQPQHF.

The V call is TRBV2, the J call TRBJ2-1, with 8 bases matching TRBD2. The CDR3 is 13 amino acids. Germline V lookup: CDR1 SNHLY, CDR2 FYNNEI. V shed 6 bases, J shed 5 bases, and the junction held 3 bases outside the gene matches. As DNA, the CDR3 is TGTGCCAGCAGACTAGCGGACGACAATGAGCAGTTCTTC. Amino acid sequence: CASRLADDNEQFF.

This clone was counted once. The chain recombines TRBV18 with TRBJ2-3; D is unresolved. Germline-derived CDR1 and CDR2 are KGHSH and LQKENI. V dropped 5 bases and J dropped 2 bases, with 2 bases sitting between them. The CDR3 has 11 amino acids. The CDR3: CASSSTDTQYF. CDR3 nucleotide sequence: TGTGCCAGCTCATCCACAGATACGCAGTATTTT.